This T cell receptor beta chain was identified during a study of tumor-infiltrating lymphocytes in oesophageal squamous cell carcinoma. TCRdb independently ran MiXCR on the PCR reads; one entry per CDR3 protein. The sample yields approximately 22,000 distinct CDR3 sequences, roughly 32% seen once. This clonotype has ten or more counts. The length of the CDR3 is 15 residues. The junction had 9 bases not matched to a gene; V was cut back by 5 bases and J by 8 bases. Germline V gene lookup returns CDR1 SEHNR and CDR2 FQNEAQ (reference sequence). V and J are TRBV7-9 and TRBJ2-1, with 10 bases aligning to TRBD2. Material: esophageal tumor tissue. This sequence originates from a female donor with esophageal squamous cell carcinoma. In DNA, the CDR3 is TGTGCCAGCAGCCCCAGGGAAAGCGGGAGGGATGAGCAGTTCTTC. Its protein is CASSPRESGRDEQFF.